A selection of T cell receptor beta chains follows, all from one sample in a study of blood T cell repertoires in COVID-19. The assay was immunoSEQ multiplex PCR, and TCRdb's table has in-frame clones only and misses some. The sample lists around 77,000 clones, 80% to 90% occurring once. Sequencing used peripheral blood. These receptors all stem from a man between 65 and 85 years old with active or convalescent COVID-19. The CDR3 runs from the conserved cysteine through the conserved F or W. Fields, in order: V gene, CDR3 protein.

TRBV19	CASSTTGEVRKLFF
TRBV29-1	CSVVFALPNSYEQYF
TRBV6-5	CASTSGTSLADTQYF
TRBV19	CASSSPRGGQQPQHF
TRBV28	CASSSPSTGGGQPQHF
TRBV5-4	CASRPDSLSPPYEQYF
TRBV30	CAWSAGSMNEKLFF
TRBV11-2	CASSIYDRVAKNIQYF
TRBV4-1	CASSLKGAGLEETQYF
TRBV19	CAVRGEGAEKLFF
TRBV27	CASRPLLAAGNNEQFF
TRBV5-1	CASSSGGGETQYF
TRBV9	CASSVASGNNEQFF
TRBV6-5	CASSTGQGNTEAFF
TRBV24-1	CATSDPTPGQDTQHF
TRBV12-3/TRBV12-4	CASNTVPEGGYTF
TRBV5-4	CASSLGAGGPTKETQYF
TRBV12-3/TRBV12-4	CASTRTGGYEQYF
TRBV3-1/TRBV3-2	CASSRRTSGRVDTQYF
TRBV5-1	CASSLTPAGGYTYEQYF
TRBV28	CASTAGGATYYGYTF
TRBV28	CASSSWTDSYEQYF
TRBV28	CASSLPEGEQYF
TRBV4-3	CASSQVAGDSPLHF
TRBV18	CASSLRGPGGPEAFF
TRBV7-2	CASSQPIPLGYTF
TRBV6-5	CASMVFMSDTGELFF
TRBV5-8	CASSATGYGYTF
TRBV6-2/TRBV6-3	CASSYSGDYQGRETQYF
TRBV12-5	CASGSLLQGCGTEAFF
TRBV7-9	CASSRQGSTEAFF
TRBV11-2	CASSFVGSSGSNRDEQYF
TRBV29-1	CSAILYNEQFF
TRBV3-1/TRBV3-2	CASSGVQGSPAPGSGNTIYF
TRBV5-4	CASHLRGQETQYF
TRBV11-2	CASSLIGGRTDTQYF
TRBV6-5	CASSPGGSSYNEQFF
TRBV29-1	CSVSPGGNYGYTF
TRBV18	CASSPRTGDTGELFF
TRBV7-2	CASSLLAGVYNEQFF
TRBV11-2	CASSLDRANEQYF
TRBV27	CASRLSSGNTIYF
TRBV25-1	CASSDYGTGLNEQFF
TRBV5-6	CASSLRGLAGIQETQYF
TRBV3-1/TRBV3-2	CASSWTPPNEQFF
TRBV29-1	CSVGDTGDQPQHF
TRBV4-1	CASSPGDTYNEQFF
TRBV20-1	CSASDSSGRAYNEQFF
TRBV4-3	CASSQDAQGGYGYTF